This T cell receptor beta chain comes out of a study of Ad26.COV2.S vaccination and SARS-CoV-2 variants. Across the whole study: The Ad26.COV2.S arm of the COV1001 trial was where the donor was placed.

The germline V gene has CDR1 MNHEY and CDR2 SMNVEV (reference sequence). After removal of 6 bases from V and 5 bases from J, the junction contained 10 bases not matched to a gene. The CDR3 is 15 amino acids. Of note for this clone: Antigen specificity is unknown.

Treatment here: roughly 19 received Ad26.COV2.S at low or high dose, single or two shots; roughly 5 received placebo; per-sample allocation not given. After the first vaccine or placebo injection, samples were drawn on day 63. Recruitment in Boston yielded a donor of adult age, 18-55 years. Findings of the study overall: The study found higher spike-specific TCR breadth in vaccine than placebo recipients. Marked by substantial breadth, spike-specific CD8+ and CD4+ T cell responses were reportedly seen after vaccination.

The repertoire was sequenced with immunoSEQ multiplex PCR; TCRdb's copy has only in-frame clones and lacks some. The table includes hundreds of thousands of clones, roughly 89% detected once. The sample was peripheral blood, taken in a trial of Ad26.COV2.S vaccine versus placebo. The sequence came from a person aged 18-65 years who received the Ad26.COV2.S COVID-19 vaccine or a placebo. This rearrangement joins TRBV27 to TRBJ2-5, with 9 bases lining up with TRBD2. The CDR3 DNA sequence: TGTGCCAGCAGCCGGCGGGGGGGCCTGGGGGAGACCCAGTACTTC. Translating gives CASSRRGGLGETQYF.